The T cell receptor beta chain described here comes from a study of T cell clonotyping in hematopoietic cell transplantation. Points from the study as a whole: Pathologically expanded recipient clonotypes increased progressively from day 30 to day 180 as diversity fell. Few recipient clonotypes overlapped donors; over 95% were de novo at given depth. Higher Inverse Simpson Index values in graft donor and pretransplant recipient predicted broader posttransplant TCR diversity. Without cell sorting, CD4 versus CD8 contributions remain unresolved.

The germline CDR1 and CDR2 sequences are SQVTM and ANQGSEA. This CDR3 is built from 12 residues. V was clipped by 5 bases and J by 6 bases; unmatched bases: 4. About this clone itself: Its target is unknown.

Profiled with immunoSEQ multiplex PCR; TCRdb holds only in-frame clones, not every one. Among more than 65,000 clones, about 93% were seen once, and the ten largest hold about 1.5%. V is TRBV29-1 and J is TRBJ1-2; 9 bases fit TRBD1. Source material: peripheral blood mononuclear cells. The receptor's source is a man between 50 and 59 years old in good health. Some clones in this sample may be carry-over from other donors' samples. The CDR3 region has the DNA TGCAGCGTTCCATGGACAGGGGATGGCTACACCTTC. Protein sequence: CSVPWTGDGYTF. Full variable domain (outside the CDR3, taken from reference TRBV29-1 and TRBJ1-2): SAVISQKPSRDICQRGTSLTIQCQVDSQVTMMFWYRQQPGQSLTLIATANQGSEATYESGFVIDKFPISRPNLTFSTLTVSNMSPEDSSIYLCSVPWTGDGYTFGSGTRLTVV.